The present T cell receptor (beta chain) was sequenced within a study of T cells in tumors after PD-1 blockade. Looking at the study overall: No patient had prior checkpoint blockade, systemic immunosuppression, or radiotherapy within 4 weeks. Patients received pembrolizumab 200 mg every 3 weeks or cemiplimab 350 mg every 2 weeks. During anti-PD-1 treatment, some patients continued daily vismodegib 150 mg.

Study conclusions and caveats: Peripheral recruitment is suggested, as some novel exhausted tumor clones were in pre-treatment blood.

Notes on this clone: Its antigen is unknown.

Libraries were prepared by immunoSEQ multiplex PCR; TCRdb keeps only in-frame clonotypes and omits some of them. The data contain approximately 47,000 clones, 65% to 80% of them singletons. The V gene's germline CDR1 is SNHLY and CDR2 FYNNEI. CDR3 length: 15 residues. The ends lost 4 bases at V and 3 bases at J; junction bases unmatched: 5. The receptor was isolated from a human donor with advanced basal cell or squamous cell carcinoma (not recorded which). Here the sequenced sample was PBMCs, taken before anti-PD-1 therapy. V gene TRBV2 combines with J gene TRBJ1-4; 7 nucleotides match TRBD1. The CDR3 protein is CASSVTGRANEKLFF. CDR3 coding DNA: TGTGCCAGCAGTGTGACAGGGAGGGCTAATGAAAAACTGTTTTTT.